Below are 15 T cell receptor beta chains sequenced from a single sample in a study of PD-L1 blockade in urothelial cancer. Clones were sequenced by immunoSEQ multiplex PCR, and TCRdb holds only the in-frame ones, with some missing. The sample yields 70,000 to 75,000 clones, approximately 91% seen once. Sample: PBMCs, taken around atezolizumab (anti-PD-L1) treatment. These receptors all come from a man in his sixties with urothelial cancer.

The J gene is TRBJ2-7, the V gene TRBV28; tentative D call: TRBD1 (7 bases). There are 14 residues in the CDR3. The germline V and J ends were trimmed by 2 bases and 7 bases, with 15 bases remaining between them. Germline V CDR1 and CDR2: MDHEN, SYDVKM. Here the CDR3 DNA reads TGTGCCAGCAGTTTAAGAGGGGGCGCGGGGGAGCAGTACTTC. It encodes CASSLRGGAGEQYF.

The V and J genes are TRBV5-6 and TRBJ2-3; 8 bases fit TRBD2. The germline V gene encodes CDR1 SGHDT and CDR2 YYEEEE. This CDR3 contains 18 residues. The ends lost 2 bases at V and 2 bases at J; junction bases unmatched: 13. CDR3 in amino acids: CASSLAGDATSYTDTQYF. As DNA, the CDR3 is TGTGCCAGCAGCTTAGCGGGGGATGCCACCAGCTACACAGATACGCAGTATTTT.

The rearrangement uses TRBV7-6 and TRBJ1-2; D unclear. Per the germline V gene, CDR1 is SGHVS and CDR2 is FNYEAQ. Trimming left V 1 base short and J 5 bases short, with 8 bases between. CDR3 length equals 13 residues. DNA for the CDR3: TGTGCCAGCAGCTTAGAAGCGAGTTATGGCTACACCTTC. It yields the protein CASSLEASYGYTF.

This chain joins TRBV7-9 and TRBJ2-5; 10 nucleotides match TRBD2. The CDR3 consists of 15 residues. V lost 4 bases and J lost 1; bases outside the gene matches: 3. Germline V lookup: CDR1 SEHNR, CDR2 FQNEAQ (reference sequence). The CDR3 loop is CASSSLAGGQETQYF. The CDR3 nucleotides read TGTGCCAGCAGCTCCTTAGCGGGGGGCCAAGAGACCCAGTACTTC. The variable domain in full, completed from reference TRBV7-9 and TRBJ2-5, reads DTGVSQNPRHKITKRGQNVTFRCDPISEHNRLYWYRQTLGQGPEFLTYFQNEAQLEKSRLLSDRFSAERPKGSFSTLEIQRTEQGDSAMYLCASSSLAGGQETQYFGPGTRLLVL.

The chain has TRBV7-8 and TRBJ2-5; TRBD2 matches 7 bases. In germline, CDR1 is SGHVS, CDR2 FQNEAQ. This CDR3 has 14 amino acids. J lost 5 bases, V lost 7 bases, and 10 bases had no gene match. The CDR3 DNA follows: TGTGCCAGCACCCTAGCGGTCGGTATGGAGACCCAGTACTTC. It specifies CASTLAVGMETQYF.

This chain links TRBV7-9 with TRBJ2-3; possible D gene TRBD1, 6 bases. CDR3 length: 14 residues. Germline V lookup: CDR1 SEHNR, CDR2 FQNEAQ (reference sequence). With 5 bases removed from V and 3 bases from J, the gap between germline ends came to 12 bases. This chain's CDR3 is CASSLTQGTDTQYF. The CDR3 DNA follows: TGTGCCAGCAGCCTAACTCAGGGGACAGATACGCAGTATTTT.

The genes are TRBV7-8 and TRBJ2-1; 10 bases are a match to TRBD1. The length of the CDR3 is 14 residues. CDR1 and CDR2 (germline): SGHVS, FQNEAQ. The V and J ends lost 7 bases and 12 bases, in that order; junction bases with no gene match: 12. The CDR3 DNA reads TGTGCCAGCACCTTCTCCGGGACAGGGGAGGGGCAGTTCTTC. Its protein product is CASTFSGTGEGQFF. The full variable domain, in which reference TRBV7-8 and TRBJ2-1 provide the parts outside the CDR3, is GAGVSQSPRYKVAKRGQDVALRCDPISGHVSLFWYQQALGQGPEFLTYFQNEAQLDKSGLPSDRFFAERPEGSVSTLKIQRTQQEDSAVYLCASTFSGTGEGQFFGPGTRLTVL.

The J gene is TRBJ1-1, the V gene TRBV29-1; TRBD1 matches at 8 bases. CDR1 and CDR2 from the germline V gene are SQVTM and ANQGSEA. V shed 6 bases and J 3 bases; nucleotides not matched to a gene: 3. This CDR3 has 12 residues. The CDR3 is CSVDRAYTEAFF. The CDR3 DNA is TGCAGCGTGGACAGGGCATACACTGAAGCTTTCTTT.

The CDR3 spells CASSPDYSATEAFF. DNA of the CDR3: TGTGCCAGCAGCCCCGATTATAGTGCCACTGAAGCTTTCTTT. The chain links TRBV6-6 to TRBJ1-1; D call uncertain. This CDR3 contains 14 residues. The germline V and J ends were trimmed by 6 bases and 4 bases, with 15 bases remaining between them. CDR1 and CDR2 from the germline V gene are MNHNY and SVGAGI (reference sequence).

This rearrangement joins TRBV4-3 to TRBJ2-3; 10 bases are a match to TRBD2. The V gene end was trimmed by 1 base and the J gene end by 12 bases; junction bases not matched to a gene: 16. The CDR3 has 17 amino acids. Germline V gene sequence: CDR1 LGHNA, CDR2 YSLEER. The CDR3 DNA follows: TGCGCCAGCAGCCAAGCGAGAAATTCGGCTAGCGGGGGCTTACAGTATTTT. This codes for CASSQARNSASGGLQYF.

This chain joins TRBV18 and TRBJ1-2, with D possibly matching TRBD1 (6 bases). Germline V lookup: CDR1 KGHSH, CDR2 LQKENI. CDR3 size: 14 residues. Trimming pared 3 bases from V and 1 base from J, leaving 9 bases between. DNA for the CDR3: TGTGCCAGCTCACCGTTGGACAGTAACTATGGCTACACCTTC. It is translated as CASSPLDSNYGYTF.

This rearrangement joins TRBV25-1 to TRBJ1-1; TRBD1 matches at 7 bases. The V segment lost 5 bases and the J segment 9 bases; nucleotides outside the gene matches: 3. This CDR3 comprises 11 residues. Per the germline V gene, CDR1 is MGHDK and CDR2 is SYGVNS. DNA of the CDR3: TGTGCCAGCAGTAGACAGGGCCAAGCTTTCTTT. It yields the protein CASSRQGQAFF.

The gene calls are TRBV7-2 and TRBJ2-3, with D perhaps TRBD2 (7 bases). V was cut by 4 bases and J by 4 bases, with 15 bases left in between. Germline CDR1 is SGHTA and CDR2 is FQGNSA. The CDR3 runs 15 residues. CDR3 nucleotides: TGTGCCAGCAGCTGGGGGGGGGCTGCCCCAGATACGCAGTATTTT. Translated: CASSWGGAAPDTQYF. Full variable domain (remainder filled in from reference TRBV7-2 and TRBJ2-3): GAGVSQSPSNKVTEKGKDVELRCDPISGHTALYWYRQSLGQGLEFLIYFQGNSAPDKSGLPSDRFSAERTGGSVSTLTIQRTQQEDSAVYLCASSWGGAAPDTQYFGPGTRLTVL.

This sequence joins TRBV19 and TRBJ1-1; D is perhaps TRBD1 (5 bases). The CDR3 covers 15 residues. Trimming left V 3 bases short and J 4 bases short, with 15 bases between. Germline V gives CDR1 LNHDA, CDR2 SQIVND (reference sequence). In DNA form, the CDR3 reads TGTGCCAGTAGTATCCCCGCGGGGCGAGGCACTGAAGCTTTCTTT. Translation gives CASSIPAGRGTEAFF. The full variable domain, with the rest looked up from reference TRBV19 and TRBJ1-1, is DGGITQSPKYLFRKEGQNVTLSCEQNLNHDAMYWYRQDPGQGLRLIYYSQIVNDFQKGDIAEGYSVSREKKESFPLTVTSAQKNPTAFYLCASSIPAGRGTEAFFGQGTRLTVV.

This clone was recorded only once. The chain has TRBV19 and TRBJ1-2, with a possible D match to TRBD1 (6 bases). The V gene lost 6 bases and the J gene lost 4 bases, with 18 bases spanning the gap. This CDR3 has 15 amino acids. Germline lookup yields CDR1 LNHDA and CDR2 SQIVND (reference sequence). Written as DNA, the CDR3 is TGTGCCAGTAGGGATGACAGGCCACATGGCTATGGCTACACCTTC. Translation gives CASRDDRPHGYGYTF.